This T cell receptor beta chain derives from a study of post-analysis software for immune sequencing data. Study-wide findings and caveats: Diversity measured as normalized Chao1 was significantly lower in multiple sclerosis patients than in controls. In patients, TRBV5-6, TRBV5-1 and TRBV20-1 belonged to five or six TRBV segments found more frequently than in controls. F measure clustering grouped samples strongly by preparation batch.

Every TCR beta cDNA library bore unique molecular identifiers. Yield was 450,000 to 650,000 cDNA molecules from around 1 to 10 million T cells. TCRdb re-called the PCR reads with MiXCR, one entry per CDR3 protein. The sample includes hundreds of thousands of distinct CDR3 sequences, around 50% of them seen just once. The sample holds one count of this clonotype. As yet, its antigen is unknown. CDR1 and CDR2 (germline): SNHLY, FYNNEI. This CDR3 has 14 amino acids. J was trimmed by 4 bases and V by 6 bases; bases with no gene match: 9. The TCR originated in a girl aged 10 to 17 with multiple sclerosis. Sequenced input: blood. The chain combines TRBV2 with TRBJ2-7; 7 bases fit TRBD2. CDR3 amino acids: CASRGTPGGYEQYF. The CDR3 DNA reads TGTGCCAGCAGGGGGACCCCGGGGGGATACGAGCAGTACTTC.